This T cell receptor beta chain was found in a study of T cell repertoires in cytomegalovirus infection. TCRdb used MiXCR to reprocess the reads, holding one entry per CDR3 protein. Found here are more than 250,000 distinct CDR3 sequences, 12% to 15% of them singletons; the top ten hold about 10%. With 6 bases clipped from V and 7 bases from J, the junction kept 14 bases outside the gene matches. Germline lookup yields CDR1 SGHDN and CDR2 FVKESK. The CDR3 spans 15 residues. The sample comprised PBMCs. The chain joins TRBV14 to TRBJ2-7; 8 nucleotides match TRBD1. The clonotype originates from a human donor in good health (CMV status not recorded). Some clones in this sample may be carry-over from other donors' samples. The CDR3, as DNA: TGTGCCAGCAGTCCACCCGGGACAGGTTCCGGTGAGCAGTACTTC. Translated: CASSPPGTGSGEQYF.